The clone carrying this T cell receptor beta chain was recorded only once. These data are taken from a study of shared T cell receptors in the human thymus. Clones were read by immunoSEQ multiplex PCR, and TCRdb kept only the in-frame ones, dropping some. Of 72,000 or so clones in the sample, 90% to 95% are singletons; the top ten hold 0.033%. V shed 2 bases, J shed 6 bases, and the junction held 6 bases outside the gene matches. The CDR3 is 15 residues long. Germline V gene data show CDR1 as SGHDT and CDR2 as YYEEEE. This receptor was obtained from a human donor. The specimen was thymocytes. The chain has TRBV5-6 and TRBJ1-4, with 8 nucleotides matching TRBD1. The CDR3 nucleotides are TGTGCCAGCAGCTTTCCGGAACAGGGGGATGAAAAACTGTTTTTT. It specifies CASSFPEQGDEKLFF.